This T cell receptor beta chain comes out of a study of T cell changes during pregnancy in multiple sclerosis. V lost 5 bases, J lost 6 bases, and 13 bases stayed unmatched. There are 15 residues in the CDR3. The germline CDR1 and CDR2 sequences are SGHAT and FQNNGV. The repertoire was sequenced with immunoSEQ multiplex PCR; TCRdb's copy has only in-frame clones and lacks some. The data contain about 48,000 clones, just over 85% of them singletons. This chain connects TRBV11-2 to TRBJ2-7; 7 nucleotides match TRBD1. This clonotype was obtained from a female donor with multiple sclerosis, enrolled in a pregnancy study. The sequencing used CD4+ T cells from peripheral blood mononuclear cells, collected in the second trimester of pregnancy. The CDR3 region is CASSPGQTFTIEQYF. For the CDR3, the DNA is TGTGCCAGCAGCCCGGGACAGACCTTTACGATCGAGCAGTACTTC.